This T cell receptor (beta chain) was profiled in a study of blood T cell repertoires in COVID-19. CDR1 and CDR2 (germline): MGHDK, SYGVNS. There are 13 residues in the CDR3. Trimming stripped 4 bases from V and 4 bases from J, with 10 bases between. Sequenced by immunoSEQ multiplex PCR; TCRdb stores in-frame clones only, minus some. The data show about 170,000 clones, over 80% seen once. The sample was peripheral blood. The chain uses TRBV25-1 and TRBJ1-1; no clear D gene. The TCR comes from a woman over 75 with COVID-19, enrolled during active disease. The CDR3 DNA follows: TGTGCCAGCAGTGTCCAGCCGGGCACTGAAGCTTTCTTT. Translated, it gives CASSVQPGTEAFF.